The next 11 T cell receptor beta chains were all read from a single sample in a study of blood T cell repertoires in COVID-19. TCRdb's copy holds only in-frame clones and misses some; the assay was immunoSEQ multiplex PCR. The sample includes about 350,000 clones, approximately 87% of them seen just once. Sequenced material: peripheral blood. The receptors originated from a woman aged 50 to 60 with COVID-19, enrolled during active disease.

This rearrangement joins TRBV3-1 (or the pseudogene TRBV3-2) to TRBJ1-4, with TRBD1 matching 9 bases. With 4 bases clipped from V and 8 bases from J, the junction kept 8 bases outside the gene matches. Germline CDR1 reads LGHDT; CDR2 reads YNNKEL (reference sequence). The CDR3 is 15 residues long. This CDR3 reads CASSLKQGAREKLFF. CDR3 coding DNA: TGTGCCAGCAGCCTTAAACAGGGGGCGCGGGAAAAACTGTTTTTT.

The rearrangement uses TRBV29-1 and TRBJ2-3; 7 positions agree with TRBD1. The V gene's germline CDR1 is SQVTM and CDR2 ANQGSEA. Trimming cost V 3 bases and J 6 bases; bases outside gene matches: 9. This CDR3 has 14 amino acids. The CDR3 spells CSVDLGRGWDTQYF. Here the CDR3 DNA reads TGCAGCGTTGATCTAGGCAGGGGGTGGGATACGCAGTATTTT.

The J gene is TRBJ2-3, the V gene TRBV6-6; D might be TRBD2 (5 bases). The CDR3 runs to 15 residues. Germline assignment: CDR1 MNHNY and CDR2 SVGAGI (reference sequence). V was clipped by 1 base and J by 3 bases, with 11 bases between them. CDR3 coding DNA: TGTGCCAGCAGTTACTTGGAGAGGGAGACAGATACGCAGTATTTT. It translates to CASSYLERETDTQYF.

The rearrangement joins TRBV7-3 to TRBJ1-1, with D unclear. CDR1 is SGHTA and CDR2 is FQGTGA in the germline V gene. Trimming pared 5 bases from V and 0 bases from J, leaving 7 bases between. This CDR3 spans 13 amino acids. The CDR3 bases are TGTGCCAGCAGCCTTAGAATGAACACTGAAGCTTTCTTT. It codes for CASSLRMNTEAFF.

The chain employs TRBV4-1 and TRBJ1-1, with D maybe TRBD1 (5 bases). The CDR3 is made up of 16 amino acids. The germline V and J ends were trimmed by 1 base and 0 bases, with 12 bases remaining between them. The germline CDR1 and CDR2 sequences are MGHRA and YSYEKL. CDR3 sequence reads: CASSQGQGALNTEAFF. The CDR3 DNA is TGCGCCAGCAGCCAAGGTCAAGGGGCCTTGAACACTGAAGCTTTCTTT.

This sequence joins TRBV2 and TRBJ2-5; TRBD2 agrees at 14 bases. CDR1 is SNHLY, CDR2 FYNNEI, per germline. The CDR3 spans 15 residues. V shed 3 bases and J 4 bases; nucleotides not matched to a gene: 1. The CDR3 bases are TGTGCCAGCAGTGAGACTAGCGGGAGGGTAGAGACCCAGTACTTC. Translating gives CASSETSGRVETQYF.

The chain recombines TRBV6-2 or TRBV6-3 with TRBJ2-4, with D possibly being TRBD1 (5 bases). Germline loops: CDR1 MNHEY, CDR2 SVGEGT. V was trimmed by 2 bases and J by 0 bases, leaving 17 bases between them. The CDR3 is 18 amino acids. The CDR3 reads CASSYRKADSLAKNIQYF. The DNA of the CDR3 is TGTGCCAGCAGTTACCGTAAGGCAGACAGTTTAGCCAAAAACATTCAGTACTTC.

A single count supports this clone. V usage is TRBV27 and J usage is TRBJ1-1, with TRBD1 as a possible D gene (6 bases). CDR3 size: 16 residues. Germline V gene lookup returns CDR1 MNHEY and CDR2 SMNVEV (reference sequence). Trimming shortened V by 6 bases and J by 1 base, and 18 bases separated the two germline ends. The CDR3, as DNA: TGTGCCAGCAGCGAAGTCGGTAGGGGGACGAACACTGAAGCTTTCTTT. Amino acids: CASSEVGRGTNTEAFF.

The chain's CDR3 is CASSSSGMGETQYF. CDR3 coding DNA: TGTGCCAGCAGCTCCTCCGGGATGGGAGAGACCCAGTACTTC. The chain uses TRBV7-3 and TRBJ2-5; D is perhaps TRBD2 (5 bases). The V gene's germline CDR1 is SGHTA and CDR2 FQGTGA. The CDR3 extends over 14 amino acids. The ends were cut back, 4 bases at V and 4 bases at J, with 13 bases in the middle.

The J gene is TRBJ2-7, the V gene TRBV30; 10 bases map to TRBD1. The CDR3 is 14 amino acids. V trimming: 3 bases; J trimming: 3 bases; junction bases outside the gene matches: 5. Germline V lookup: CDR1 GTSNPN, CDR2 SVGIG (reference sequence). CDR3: CAWRSGQGFYEQYF. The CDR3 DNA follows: TGTGCCTGGAGATCGGGACAGGGGTTCTACGAGCAGTACTTC. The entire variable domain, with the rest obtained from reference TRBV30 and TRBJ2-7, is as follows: SQTIHQWPATLVQPVGSPLSLECTVEGTSNPNLYWYRQAAGRGLQLLFYSVGIGQISSEVPQNLSASRPQDRQFILSSKKLLLSDSGFYLCAWRSGQGFYEQYFGPGTRLTVT.

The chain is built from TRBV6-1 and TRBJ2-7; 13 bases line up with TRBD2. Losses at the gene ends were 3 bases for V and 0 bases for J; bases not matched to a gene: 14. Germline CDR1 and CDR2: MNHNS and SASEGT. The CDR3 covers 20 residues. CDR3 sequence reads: CASSDRGLGLAGRSSYEQYF. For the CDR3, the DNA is TGTGCCAGCAGTGACAGGGGGCTGGGACTAGCGGGAAGGAGCTCCTACGAGCAGTACTTC.